Shown below are 22 T cell receptor beta chains from a single sample sequenced in a study of T cell responses to AZD1222 COVID-19 vaccine. TCRdb's copy holds only in-frame clones and misses some; the assay was immunoSEQ multiplex PCR. The table has some 130,000 clones, 90% seen once. Sample: peripheral blood, taken on day 0 of AZD1222 vaccination. The receptor source for this set is an adult in good health.

This clone was seen a handful of times. The DNA of the CDR3 is TGTGCCACCAGTGGTGGGTACAATTCACCCCTCCACTTT. Encoded protein: CATSGGYNSPLHF. The genes are TRBV24-1 and TRBJ1-6; D is ambiguous. With 5 bases removed from V and 7 bases from J, the gap between germline ends came to 8 bases. Germline-derived CDR1 and CDR2 are KGHDR and SFDVKD. CDR3 size: 13 residues.

The J gene is TRBJ2-7, the V gene TRBV7-6; 10 positions match TRBD2. The CDR3 has 16 residues. Trimming removed 5 bases from V and 4 bases from J; junction bases left unmatched: 11. Germline loops: CDR1 SGHVS, CDR2 FNYEAQ. CDR3 sequence reads: CASSTLAGTSFYEQYF. CDR3 sequence (DNA): TGTGCCAGCAGCACACTAGCGGGGACATCTTTTTACGAGCAGTACTTC.

The rearrangement uses TRBV7-3 and TRBJ1-1; D gene uncertain. Between the trimmed V and J ends, which lost 5 bases and 1 base, there was a span of 11 bases. This CDR3 contains 14 residues. Germline loops: CDR1 SGHTA, CDR2 FQGTGA. In DNA form, the CDR3 reads TGTGCCAGCAGCCCCGGGTATTCGAACACTGAAGCTTTCTTT. Translating gives CASSPGYSNTEAFF.

V and J are TRBV7-3 and TRBJ1-5, with no clear D. CDR1 and CDR2 (germline): SGHTA, FQGTGA. V shed 2 bases and J shed 5 bases, with 7 bases lying between them. The CDR3 runs to 13 residues. The CDR3 region is CASSLVRDQPQHF. DNA of the CDR3: TGTGCCAGCAGCTTAGTTCGGGATCAGCCCCAGCATTTT.

J is TRBJ1-5 and V is TRBV7-9, with TRBD1 as a possible D gene (5 bases). The V end was cut by 3 bases, the J end by 10 bases, with 25 bases between. The CDR3 has 17 residues. Germline V gives CDR1 SEHNR, CDR2 FQNEAQ (reference sequence). The DNA for the CDR3 is TGTGCCAGCAGCTTGGCCTCTCGGGACCCAAACATACACCCCCAGCATTTT. Translating gives CASSLASRDPNIHPQHF.

J is TRBJ1-2 and V is TRBV10-3, with D possibly TRBD1 on 5 matching bases. Germline CDR1 reads ENHRY; CDR2 reads SYGVKD. The CDR3 has 13 amino acids. V was shortened by 6 bases and J by 2 bases, with 10 bases between the two germline ends. The CDR3 spells CAIRGAGNYGYTF. In DNA form, the CDR3 reads TGTGCCATCAGAGGGGCAGGGAACTATGGCTACACCTTC.

The rearrangement joins TRBV27 to TRBJ1-4; D not certain. Trimming removed 4 bases at V and 8 bases at J, with 11 bases between. CDR1 and CDR2 from the germline V gene are MNHEY and SMNVEV (reference sequence). The CDR3 has 13 amino acids. The CDR3 sequence: CASSWWSREKLFF. CDR3 coding DNA: TGTGCCAGCAGTTGGTGGTCTCGGGAAAAACTGTTTTTT.

The rearrangement links TRBV3-1 (or the pseudogene TRBV3-2) to TRBJ1-2; D ambiguous. The CDR3 is made up of 14 amino acids. Germline CDR1 LGHDT, CDR2 YNNKEL (reference sequence). V gave up 4 bases and J gave up 4 bases, with 13 bases separating them. CDR3 in amino acids: CASSPTKKSYGYTF. The CDR3 DNA reads TGTGCCAGCAGCCCCACGAAGAAAAGCTATGGCTACACCTTC.

J is TRBJ2-2 and V is TRBV24-1; 11 bases agree with TRBD2. The CDR3 has 14 residues. Germline V gene data show CDR1 as KGHDR and CDR2 as SFDVKD. V trimming: 9 bases; J trimming: 7 bases; junction bases outside the gene matches: 6. CDR3 nucleotide sequence: TGTGCCACCTCCGGGACTAGCGGCTTCGGGGAGCTGTTTTTT. It is translated as CATSGTSGFGELFF.

The chain has TRBV5-4 and TRBJ2-6; D perhaps matches TRBD1 (6 bases). V lost 4 bases to trimming and J lost 2 bases, with 19 bases between them. The CDR3 length is 18 residues. Per germline, CDR1 SGHNT and CDR2 YYREEE (reference sequence). CDR3 amino acids: CASSPTRDTRPGANVLTF. CDR3 nucleotides: TGTGCCAGCAGCCCGACCCGGGACACCCGGCCTGGGGCCAACGTCCTGACTTTC.

The J gene is TRBJ2-5, the V gene TRBV28; 8 bases map to TRBD2. There are 15 residues in the CDR3. Germline CDR1 and CDR2: MDHEN and SYDVKM. J was trimmed by 3 bases and V by 6 bases; bases with no gene match: 9. The CDR3, as DNA: TGTGCCAGCAGCCGAAGACTAGCGCCTGAAGAGACCCAGTACTTC. Translation gives CASSRRLAPEETQYF.

The rearrangement joins TRBV10-3 to TRBJ1-6; D unclear. The germline CDR1 and CDR2 sequences are ENHRY and SYGVKD. The CDR3 sequence is 16 residues long. V was pared by 3 bases and J by 7 bases, with 16 bases between. Here the CDR3 DNA reads TGTGCCATCAGTGATGGTGGAGGGTCGGGAAATTCACCCCTCCACTTT. Its translation is CAISDGGGSGNSPLHF.

CDR3 DNA sequence: TGTGCCAGCAGTCAAACGGGACGGCCCAACTATGGCTACACCTTC. It yields the protein CASSQTGRPNYGYTF. The V call is TRBV6-2 or TRBV6-3, the J call TRBJ1-2, with D possibly being TRBD1 (5 bases). Looked up from germline, CDR1 is MNHEY and CDR2 is SVGEGT. The CDR3 sequence is 15 residues long. V dropped 5 bases and J dropped 2 bases, with 15 bases sitting between them.

The chain carries TRBV6-2 or TRBV6-3 and TRBJ1-2; no definite D call. CDR3 length: 12 amino acids. Germline assignment: CDR1 MNHEY and CDR2 SVGEGT. Deletions cut 2 bases from V and 4 bases from J, with 5 bases between. CDR3 residues: CASSYVPYGYTF. The CDR3 DNA follows: TGTGCCAGCAGTTACGTTCCCTATGGCTACACCTTC.

V and J are TRBV6-4 and TRBJ2-3; D not certain. Trimming took 0 bases from V and 4 from J, leaving 8 bases between them. The germline CDR1 and CDR2 sequences are MRHNA and SNTAGT. The CDR3 consists of 14 residues. The CDR3 DNA sequence: TGTGCCAGCAGTGACTCGCTGGAACCAGATACGCAGTATTTT. This translates into CASSDSLEPDTQYF.

V usage is TRBV23-1 and J usage is TRBJ1-1; D gene ambiguous. TRBV23-1 is reported as an ORF; its role is uncertain. Trimming took 10 bases from V and 3 from J, leaving 24 bases between them. This CDR3 has 16 amino acids. CDR3 nucleotides: TGCGCCACCCTCCTGGACGCCGTTCAACTCCACACTGAAGCTTTCTTT. The encoded protein is CATLLDAVQLHTEAFF.

The gene calls are TRBV28 and TRBJ2-4; D perhaps matches TRBD2 (5 bases). The CDR3 sequence is 15 residues long. V dropped 2 bases and J dropped 0 bases, with 8 bases sitting between them. CDR1 and CDR2 from the germline V gene are MDHEN and SYDVKM. Here the CDR3 reads CASSLAGLAKNIQYF. CDR3 sequence (DNA): TGTGCCAGCAGTTTAGCGGGCCTAGCCAAAAACATTCAGTACTTC.

This chain uses TRBV25-1 with TRBJ2-7; TRBD1 or TRBD2 may be the D gene (7 bases each). This CDR3 comprises 15 residues. V lost 0 bases and J lost 6, with 15 bases in between. The V gene's germline CDR1 is MGHDK and CDR2 SYGVNS. The CDR3 loop is CASSEYGGTVSEQYF. CDR3 nucleotide sequence: TGTGCCAGCAGTGAATACGGGGGGACAGTTAGCGAGCAGTACTTC.

The chain combines TRBV3-1 (or the pseudogene TRBV3-2) with TRBJ1-6, with D perhaps TRBD1 (5 bases). Trimming pared 7 bases from V and 9 bases from J, leaving 13 bases between. CDR3 length: 13 amino acids. Germline assignment: CDR1 LGHDT and CDR2 YNNKEL (reference sequence). CDR3 residues: CASTGTDISPLHF. The CDR3 bases are TGTGCCAGCACCGGGACGGACATTTCACCCCTCCACTTT.

The V and J genes are TRBV6-2 or TRBV6-3 and TRBJ2-3, with TRBD2 matching 7 bases. This CDR3 is 16 amino acids long. The J segment lost 3 bases and the V segment lost 0 bases, leaving 6 bases of the junction unmatched. The germline CDR1 and CDR2 sequences are MNHEY and SVGEGT. DNA of the CDR3: TGTGCCAGCAGTTACTCGAGCGGGACGGGGACAGATACGCAGTATTTT. Encoded protein: CASSYSSGTGTDTQYF.

The sample holds a few counts of this clone. V and J are TRBV7-9 and TRBJ2-1; weak D call: TRBD1 (6 bases). CDR1 is SEHNR, CDR2 FQNEAQ, per germline (reference sequence). This CDR3 contains 13 residues. The V end was cut by 1 base, the J end by 5 bases, with 6 bases between. CDR3 coding DNA: TGTGCCAGCAGCTTAGGGGGGCACAATGAGCAGTTCTTC. It specifies CASSLGGHNEQFF.

This clone was recorded only once. The rearrangement uses TRBV28 and TRBJ2-7; TRBD2 might be the D (6 bases). Trimming took 7 bases from V and 7 from J, leaving 17 bases between them. The germline gives CDR1 MDHEN, CDR2 SYDVKM. This CDR3 has 13 residues. The CDR3 sequence is CASTLRDPFEQYF. The CDR3 DNA follows: TGTGCCAGCACCCTGCGGGACCCCTTTGAGCAGTACTTC.